One sample yielded the 3 T cell receptor beta chains listed below, sequenced in a study of T cell responses to AZD1222 COVID-19 vaccine (dated by TCRdb to the early 2020s). This specimen's time point label, per the study, means: baseline before first vaccination. Libraries were prepared through the immunoSEQ multiplex PCR assay. The table was pulled from immuneACCESS by TCRdb, which kept in-frame rearrangements only. Such tables lose some clones; where checked, under half of the loss comes from unresolved V genes, and the rest has no known cause. The table for this sample lists tens of thousands of clones; 85% to 90% of them were counted only once. Of the sample, approximately 5.7% is held by the ten largest clones. Sequencing used peripheral blood, obtained on day 0 of AZD1222 vaccination. The receptors were sampled from an adult in good health.

The chain links TRBV3-1 (or the pseudogene TRBV3-2) to TRBJ1-3; TRBD1 might be the D (5 bases). V shed 3 bases and J shed 0 bases, with 9 bases lying between them. Germline V lookup: CDR1 LGHDT, CDR2 YNNKEL (reference sequence). CDR3 length: 15 amino acids. The CDR3 nucleotides are TGTGCCAGCAGCCAGGGGGGGTACTCTGGAAACACCATATATTTT. Translating it yields CASSQGGYSGNTIYF.

V gene TRBV10-2 combines with J gene TRBJ1-5, with 11 bases that match TRBD1. Trimming cost V 3 bases and J 2 bases; bases outside gene matches: 9. This CDR3 region has 18 residues. CDR1 WSHSY and CDR2 SAAADI come from the germline V gene. CDR3 sequence (DNA): TGCGCCAGCAGTGAATCCCGGACAGGGGGCCAAGGCAATCAGCCCCAGCATTTT. Translating gives CASSESRTGGQGNQPQHF.

The gene calls are TRBV5-6 and TRBJ1-2; D uncertain. CDR1 is SGHDT, CDR2 YYEEEE, per germline. The CDR3 covers 16 residues. V dropped 2 bases and J dropped 4 bases, with 18 bases sitting between them. The CDR3 sequence: CASSLGNLATVYGYTF. CDR3 DNA sequence: TGTGCCAGCAGCTTAGGTAACCTTGCCACTGTCTATGGCTACACCTTC.